A single sample is the source of the 12 T cell receptor beta chains below, sequenced in a study of T cell repertoires in cytomegalovirus infection. From the reads, TCRdb called clonotypes with MiXCR, one entry per CDR3 protein. This sample has approximately 550,000 distinct CDR3 sequences, with 15% to 20% found just once. The sequencing sample was made of CD8+ T cells from PBMCs. Receptors originate from a human donor in good health (CMV status not recorded). Some clones in this sample may be carry-over from other donors' samples.

This clonotype was detected ten times or more. This sequence joins TRBV7-6 and TRBJ2-1, with D tentatively TRBD1 (6 bases). V was pared by 0 bases and J by 7 bases, with 7 bases between. CDR1 is SGHVS and CDR2 is FNYEAQ in the germline V gene. This CDR3 is 13 amino acids long. The CDR3 nucleotides read TGTGCCAGCAGCTTAGCACAGGGAAATGAGCAGTTCTTC. Translating gives CASSLAQGNEQFF.

The sample holds many counts of this clonotype. This rearrangement joins TRBV7-6 to TRBJ2-3, with 9 bases aligning to TRBD1. The V gene's germline CDR1 is SGHVS and CDR2 FNYEAQ. This CDR3 region has 15 residues. The ends lost 5 bases at V and 1 base at J; junction bases unmatched: 4. The CDR3 bases are TGTGCCAGCAGCGGAAGACAGGGGGGCACAGATACGCAGTATTTT. Translated, it gives CASSGRQGGTDTQYF.

This clonotype appeared a few times. This chain connects TRBV27 to TRBJ2-3, with 8 bases that match TRBD2. Germline CDR1 is MNHEY and CDR2 is SMNVEV (reference sequence). The CDR3 sequence is 14 residues long. J was trimmed by 7 bases and V by 3 bases; bases with no gene match: 6. CDR3 DNA: TGTGCCAGCAGTTTTCGGGGGGGCGAAAATACGCAGTATTTT. Translated, it gives CASSFRGGENTQYF.

This clonotype appeared a few times. This chain uses TRBV27 with TRBJ2-5; D is unclear. V lost 6 bases, J lost 0 bases, and 5 bases lay in between. This CDR3 is built from 12 residues. CDR1 MNHEY and CDR2 SMNVEV come from the germline V gene (reference sequence). The CDR3, as DNA: TGTGCCAGCAGGTCGTACCAAGAGACCCAGTACTTC. Translating it yields CASRSYQETQYF.

This clonotype was recorded many times. The rearrangement links TRBV12-3 or TRBV12-4 to TRBJ2-7; 8 nucleotides agree with TRBD1. This CDR3 has 13 amino acids. The V gene end was trimmed by 6 bases and the J gene end by 4 bases; junction bases not matched to a gene: 5. The CDR3 sequence is CASRQGQGYEQYF. For the CDR3, the DNA is TGTGCCAGCAGACAAGGACAGGGATACGAGCAGTACTTC.

This clonotype was seen a few times. V usage is TRBV3-1 and J usage is TRBJ2-7, with 7 bases lining up with TRBD2. CDR1 is LGHDT and CDR2 is YNNKEL in the germline V gene (reference sequence). This CDR3 comprises 17 residues. Unmatched junction bases numbered 17, after V lost 6 bases and J lost 3 bases. In DNA form, the CDR3 reads TGTGCCAGCAGTCAACGAAACGCTGGGAGGGACCTCTACGAGCAGTACTTC. This translates into CASSQRNAGRDLYEQYF.

Concerning this clonotype itself: No conserved phenylalanine or tryptophan ends this CDR3, so it is likely a read error. The J gene is TRBJ2-7, the V gene TRBV6-5, with 7 positions matching TRBD2. This CDR3 contains 14 residues. Germline V gene sequence: CDR1 MNHEY, CDR2 SVGAGI. V lost 8 bases and J lost 7; bases outside the gene matches: 14. The DNA of the CDR3 is TGTGCCAGCCTGGGAAGCGGGGCCCCCCAGGAGCAGTACTTA. The encoded protein is CASLGSGAPQEQYL.

This clonotype has more than one count but fewer than ten. V usage is TRBV28 and J usage is TRBJ2-7; 8 bases align to TRBD1. CDR1 MDHEN and CDR2 SYDVKM come from the germline V gene. The CDR3 contains 15 residues. Losses at the gene ends were 4 bases for V and 3 bases for J; bases not matched to a gene: 8. The CDR3 nucleotides are TGTGCCAGCAGTTCCAGGGGGCCCCTCCGCTACGAGCAGTACTTC. Amino acid sequence: CASSSRGPLRYEQYF.

This chain joins TRBV12-3 or TRBV12-4 and TRBJ2-3, with TRBD2 matching 9 bases. The CDR3 loop spans 15 amino acids. Trimming took 8 bases from V and 3 from J; bases not matched to a gene: 9. The CDR3 sequence is CASFPSGERTDTQYF. In DNA, the CDR3 is TGTGCCAGCTTCCCTAGCGGGGAAAGAACAGATACGCAGTATTTT.

The rearrangement links TRBV11-2 to TRBJ1-3; D gene unclear. Trimming stripped 5 bases from V and 0 bases from J, with 14 bases between. There are 16 residues in the CDR3. CDR1 SGHAT and CDR2 FQNNGV come from the germline V gene. The CDR3 spells CASSPWTPRSGNTIYF. The CDR3 DNA sequence: TGTGCCAGCAGCCCCTGGACTCCTCGCTCTGGAAACACCATATATTTT. The variable domain in full, with the rest retrieved from reference TRBV11-2 and TRBJ1-3, is EAGVAQSPRYKIIEKRQSVAFWCNPISGHATLYWYQQILGQGPKLLIQFQNNGVVDDSQLPKDRFSAERLKGVDSTLKIQPAKLEDSAVYLCASSPWTPRSGNTIYFGEGSWLTVV.

In its sample, this clonotype was seen many times. This chain joins TRBV6-5 and TRBJ2-1; the D call may be TRBD1 or TRBD2 (5 bases each). The CDR3 is 15 residues long. In germline, CDR1 is MNHEY, CDR2 SVGAGI. The germline V and J ends were trimmed by 4 bases and 5 bases, with 15 bases remaining between them. The chain's CDR3 is CASSFGGGPHNEQFF. For the CDR3, the DNA is TGTGCCAGCAGTTTTGGGGGTGGCCCCCACAATGAGCAGTTCTTC.

This clonotype was counted many times. V and J are TRBV12-5 and TRBJ2-7, with 8 bases that match TRBD1. The CDR3 length is 13 residues. In germline, CDR1 is LGHNT, CDR2 FRNRAP. Trimming removed 7 bases from V and 5 bases from J; junction bases left unmatched: 7. CDR3 nucleotide sequence: TGTGCTAGTGTGGAGACAGGGGATGACGAGCAGTACTTC. This translates into CASVETGDDEQYF.